What follows are 8 T cell receptor beta chains derived from one specimen sequenced in a study of blood T cell repertoires in COVID-19. Some clones are missing from TCRdb's copy, which holds only in-frame ones; the method was immunoSEQ multiplex PCR. Seen here are 200,000 to 300,000 clones, around 90% observed once, and the top ten hold roughly 4.9%. The specimen was peripheral blood. These receptors were taken from a woman aged 55-70 years with COVID-19, enrolled during active disease.

The V gene is TRBV7-2, the J gene TRBJ1-5, with 10 bases identical to TRBD1. V shed 5 bases and J 6 bases; nucleotides not matched to a gene: 4. This CDR3 is 14 amino acids long. Germline V gene data show CDR1 as SGHTA and CDR2 as FQGNSA. This chain's CDR3 is CASSPDRGRQPQHF. The CDR3, as DNA: TGTGCCAGCAGCCCAGACAGGGGGCGTCAGCCCCAGCATTTT.

The rearrangement links TRBV28 to TRBJ2-1; 9 nucleotides line up with TRBD2. Germline CDR1 is MDHEN and CDR2 is SYDVKM. The CDR3 has 16 residues. J lost 4 bases, V lost 2 bases, and 6 bases had no gene match. The CDR3, as DNA: TGTGCCAGCAGTTTACGTGGACTAGCGAGGTACAATGAGCAGTTCTTC. As protein: CASSLRGLARYNEQFF.

The V and J genes are TRBV18 and TRBJ1-1, with TRBD1 as a possible D gene (5 bases). The CDR3 has 15 amino acids. Trimming stripped 3 bases from V and 9 bases from J, with 20 bases between. Germline-derived CDR1 and CDR2 are KGHSH and LQKENI. CDR3 in amino acids: CASSPESHRQSQAFF. The CDR3 DNA is TGTGCCAGCTCACCCGAATCTCATCGACAGTCGCAAGCTTTCTTT.

This chain links TRBV30 with TRBJ2-7, with D uncertain. CDR1 GTSNPN and CDR2 SVGIG come from the germline V gene (reference sequence). V was clipped by 1 base and J by 4 bases, with 20 bases between them. This CDR3 has 16 residues. The CDR3 is CAWSGMLGSLAYEQYF. The DNA for the CDR3 is TGTGCCTGGAGTGGGATGCTTGGCAGCTTAGCTTACGAGCAGTACTTC. Combining the CDR3 with reference TRBV30 and TRBJ2-7 gives the whole variable domain SQTIHQWPATLVQPVGSPLSLECTVEGTSNPNLYWYRQAAGRGLQLLFYSVGIGQISSEVPQNLSASRPQDRQFILSSKKLLLSDSGFYLCAWSGMLGSLAYEQYFGPGTRLTVT.

The chain couples TRBV10-3 to TRBJ2-7; D may be TRBD2 (6 bases). From germline, CDR1 is ENHRY and CDR2 SYGVKD. V gave up 2 bases and J gave up 4 bases, with 12 bases separating them. There are 14 residues in the CDR3. This CDR3 reads CAISEVADIYEQYF. The CDR3, as DNA: TGTGCCATCAGTGAGGTAGCGGACATATACGAGCAGTACTTC.

This chain uses TRBV6-5 with TRBJ2-1; D remains ambiguous. The CDR3 contains 13 residues. Trimming removed 6 bases at V and 7 bases at J, with 13 bases between. CDR1 is MNHEY, CDR2 SVGAGI, per germline. CDR3 sequence (DNA): TGTGCCAGCAGCCGCTCCCCAGGAAATGAGCAGTTCTTC. It is translated as CASSRSPGNEQFF.

The rearrangement links TRBV6-4 to TRBJ1-4; D is uncertain. The CDR3 extends over 13 amino acids. V was clipped by 5 bases and J by 0 bases, with 4 bases between them. Germline V gene data show CDR1 as MRHNA and CDR2 as SNTAGT. CDR3 residues: CASSRTTNEKLFF. The DNA of the CDR3 is TGTGCCAGCAGTCGTACAACTAATGAAAAACTGTTTTTT.

This chain connects TRBV5-4 to TRBJ1-4; TRBD1 agrees at 7 bases. The ends lost 3 bases at V and 8 bases at J; junction bases unmatched: 10. CDR3 length: 15 residues. From germline, CDR1 is SGHNT and CDR2 YYREEE (reference sequence). The CDR3 protein is CASSSRTGLEEKLFF. For the CDR3, the DNA is TGTGCCAGCAGCTCGAGGACAGGTTTGGAGGAAAAACTGTTTTTT.